A single sample gave rise to the 12 T cell receptor beta chains below, sequenced in a study of Tregs in tolerant kidney transplant recipients. Sequencing was performed with immunoSEQ multiplex PCR; in TCRdb, only in-frame clones are kept and a portion is missing. The table includes some 62,000 clones, roughly 98% detected once. The sequences come from Tregs from blood, collected before the transplant. All receptors derive from a human donor who received a combined kidney and bone marrow transplant.

The gene calls are TRBV14 and TRBJ1-1; D is unclear. Between the trimmed V and J ends, which lost 2 bases and 11 bases, there was a span of 12 bases. The CDR3 spans 12 residues. Germline V gene lookup returns CDR1 SGHDN and CDR2 FVKESK. This CDR3 reads CASSQTRVEAFF. The CDR3 DNA reads as TGTGCCAGCAGCCAAACCCGGGTTGAGGCTTTCTTT.

The CDR3 is CASSRQGQISPLHF. The CDR3 DNA reads TGTGCCAGCAGCCGACAGGGGCAGATCTCACCCCTCCACTTT. This chain connects TRBV7-8 to TRBJ1-6, with TRBD1 matching 8 bases. Unmatched junction bases numbered 7, after V lost 5 bases and J lost 10 bases. The V gene's germline CDR1 is SGHVS and CDR2 FQNEAQ. The CDR3 extends over 14 amino acids. Together with reference TRBV7-8 and TRBJ1-6, the CDR3 gives the full variable domain: GAGVSQSPRYKVAKRGQDVALRCDPISGHVSLFWYQQALGQGPEFLTYFQNEAQLDKSGLPSDRFFAERPEGSVSTLKIQRTQQEDSAVYLCASSRQGQISPLHFGNGTRLTVT.

The rearrangement joins TRBV28 to TRBJ1-2, with D uncertain. This CDR3 region has 13 residues. The germline V gene encodes CDR1 MDHEN and CDR2 SYDVKM. Deletions cut 1 base from V and 8 bases from J, with 11 bases between. As DNA, the CDR3 is TGTGCCAGCAGTTTATTACAAGATACCGGCTACACCTTC. This gives the protein CASSLLQDTGYTF.

This chain connects TRBV18 to TRBJ2-7; 8 bases are a match to TRBD2. There are 14 residues in the CDR3. J gave up 3 bases and V 2 bases, and 3 bases lay outside the gene matches. The germline CDR1 and CDR2 sequences are KGHSH and LQKENI. As DNA, the CDR3 is TGTGCCAGCTCACCAGTCGGGGGGGGCTACGAGCAGTACTTC. It yields the protein CASSPVGGGYEQYF. Full variable domain (missing parts from reference TRBV18 and TRBJ2-7): NAGVMQNPRHLVRRRGQEARLRCSPMKGHSHVYWYRQLPEEGLKFMVYLQKENIIDESGMPKERFSAEFPKEGPSILRIQQVVRGDSAAYFCASSPVGGGYEQYFGPGTRLTVT.

The chain's CDR3 is CASSRTGDFSYNEQFF. In nucleotides, the CDR3 is TGCGCCAGCAGCCGCACAGGGGATTTCTCCTACAATGAGCAGTTCTTC. The V call is TRBV5-1, the J call TRBJ2-1; 7 positions agree with TRBD1. The trim removed 4 bases at V and 0 bases at J, leaving 7 bases unmatched. The CDR3 is made up of 16 amino acids. Germline CDR1 is SGHRS and CDR2 is YFSETQ.

This clone was seen just once. Here the CDR3 reads CASGTYYGYTF. CDR3 sequence (DNA): TGTGCCAGCGGGACTTACTATGGCTACACCTTC. This chain links TRBV25-1 with TRBJ1-2, with a weak D call TRBD1 (5 bases). Trimming removed 8 bases at V and 3 bases at J, with 7 bases between. CDR1 is MGHDK, CDR2 SYGVNS, per germline. This CDR3 contains 11 residues.

The gene calls are TRBV6-6 and TRBJ2-7, with TRBD2 matching 7 bases. CDR1 and CDR2 from the germline V gene are MNHNY and SVGAGI (reference sequence). V lost 2 bases, J lost 0 bases, and 4 bases stayed unmatched. The CDR3 sequence is 15 residues long. The CDR3 nucleotides are TGTGCCAGCAGTTACCACGGGGACTACTCCTACGAGCAGTACTTC. Translating gives CASSYHGDYSYEQYF.

This clone showed up just a few times. The chain carries TRBV5-1 and TRBJ2-4, with 9 bases lining up with TRBD2. J was trimmed by 8 bases and V by 1 base; bases with no gene match: 10. Per the germline V gene, CDR1 is SGHRS and CDR2 is YFSETQ. The CDR3 contains 16 residues. CDR3 protein: CASSLRGTSIGDIQYF. The CDR3 nucleotides are TGCGCCAGCAGCTTGCGAGGGACTAGCATTGGAGACATTCAGTACTTC. The variable domain in full, completed from reference TRBV5-1 and TRBJ2-4, reads KAGVTQTPRYLIKTRGQQVTLSCSPISGHRSVSWYQQTPGQGLQFLFEYFSETQRNKGNFPGRFSGRQFSNSRSEMNVSTLELGDSALYLCASSLRGTSIGDIQYFGAGTRLSVL.

The V call is TRBV5-1, the J call TRBJ2-3, with 14 positions matching TRBD2. CDR1 is SGHRS, CDR2 YFSETQ, per germline. Trimming took 3 bases from V and 3 from J; bases not matched to a gene: 9. The CDR3 has 18 residues. Here the CDR3 DNA reads TGCGCCAGCAGCTCAGGGACTAGCGGGGGAGGAAGAACAGATACGCAGTATTTT. Translation gives CASSSGTSGGGRTDTQYF.

The V gene is TRBV11-2, the J gene TRBJ1-4; possibly TRBD1 for D (5 bases). Germline V gene sequence: CDR1 SGHAT, CDR2 FQNNGV. V was pared by 6 bases and J by 4 bases, with 15 bases between. There are 15 residues in the CDR3. As DNA, the CDR3 is TGTGCCAGCAGGTCAAGCGGGGGGGATAATGAAAAACTGTTTTTT. It specifies CASRSSGGDNEKLFF.

The V call is TRBV4-3, the J call TRBJ2-1; D is possibly TRBD2 (6 bases). CDR1 is LGHNA and CDR2 is YSLEER in the germline V gene. Trimming stripped 2 bases from V and 4 bases from J, with 12 bases between. CDR3 length: 15 amino acids. The CDR3 spells CASSQSGLAYNEQFF. In DNA form, the CDR3 reads TGCGCCAGCAGCCAATCGGGACTGGCATACAATGAGCAGTTCTTC.

The chain has TRBV21-1 and TRBJ1-2; the DNA was not used to check the table's D call, TRBD1. TRBV21-1 is reported as a pseudogene. This CDR3 has 15 amino acids. The CDR3 bases are TGTGCCAGCAGCAAGGAAAGCAGGGAATTGGATGGCTACACCTTC. Translation: CASSKESRELDGYTF.